The 4 T cell receptor beta chains given below trace back to one sample, sequenced in a study of shared clonotypes between healthy human individuals. The protocol was immunoSEQ multiplex PCR, while the TCRdb copy is restricted to in-frame clones and leaves out a portion. The sample has around 1,100,000 clones, roughly 80% seen once. The specimen sequenced was memory CD4+ T cells from PBMCs. Subset: CD45RA-negative fraction. Receptor source: a man aged 18 to 30 in good health. Some clones in this sample may be carry-over from other donors' samples.

This rearrangement joins TRBV18 to TRBJ2-7; possible D gene TRBD2, 5 bases. V dropped 3 bases and J dropped 3 bases, with 15 bases sitting between them. This CDR3 is built from 15 residues. Germline-derived CDR1 and CDR2 are KGHSH and LQKENI. The CDR3 DNA follows: TGTGCCAGCTCACCGAGGCCGGGGAGTAGCTACGAGCAGTACTTC. Protein sequence: CASSPRPGSSYEQYF.

The chain recombines TRBV4-2 with TRBJ1-2; weak D call: TRBD1 (5 bases). Germline CDR1 reads LGHNA; CDR2 reads YNFKEQ. The CDR3 length is 22 residues. With 4 bases removed from V and 0 bases from J, the gap between germline ends came to 33 bases. The CDR3 region is CASSLLEGRGGFLARANYGYTF. Written as DNA, the CDR3 is TGTGCCAGCAGCCTGCTGGAGGGACGTGGCGGGTTCCTGGCTAGAGCTAACTATGGCTACACCTTC.

V usage is TRBV15 and J usage is TRBJ2-1; TRBD2 agrees at 13 bases. CDR3 length: 15 residues. The trim removed 8 bases at V and 7 bases at J, leaving 8 bases unmatched. Germline V CDR1 and CDR2: LNHNV, YYDKDF (reference sequence). The CDR3 protein is CATGKLAGGLNEQFF. As DNA, the CDR3 is TGTGCCACCGGTAAACTAGCGGGAGGGCTAAATGAGCAGTTCTTC.

Notes on this clone: Additional DNA sequences in this sample encode the identical CDR3. This chain uses TRBV7-8 with TRBJ2-3, with no clear D. The V gene lost 1 base and the J gene lost 6 bases, with 5 bases spanning the gap. The germline V gene encodes CDR1 SGHVS and CDR2 FQNEAQ. The CDR3 contains 12 residues. The CDR3 DNA is TGTGCCAGCAGCTTAGAGGTCGATACGCAGTATTTT. The encoded protein is CASSLEVDTQYF.